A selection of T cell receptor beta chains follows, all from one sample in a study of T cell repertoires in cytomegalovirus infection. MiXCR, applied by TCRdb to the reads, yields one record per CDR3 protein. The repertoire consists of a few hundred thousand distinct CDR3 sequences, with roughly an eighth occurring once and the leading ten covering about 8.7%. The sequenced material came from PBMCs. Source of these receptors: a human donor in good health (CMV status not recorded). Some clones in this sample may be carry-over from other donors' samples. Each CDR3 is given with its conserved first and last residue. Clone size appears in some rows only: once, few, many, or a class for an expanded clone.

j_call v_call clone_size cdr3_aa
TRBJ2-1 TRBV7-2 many CASSLPGVGKEQFF
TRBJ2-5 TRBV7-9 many CASNHRQGQETQYF
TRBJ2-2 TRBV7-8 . CASSLGQLRNTGELFF
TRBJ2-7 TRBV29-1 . CSVEIGNEQYF
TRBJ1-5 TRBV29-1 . CSVGEDSDQPQHF
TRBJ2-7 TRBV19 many CASSIGKGAIYEQYF
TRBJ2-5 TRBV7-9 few CASSSADPEYF
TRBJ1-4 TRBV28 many CASSPRTELREKLFF
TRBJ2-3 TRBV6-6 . CASSLDRYSTDTQYF
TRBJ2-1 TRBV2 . CASTSLNEQFF
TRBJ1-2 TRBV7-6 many CASSLMGADYGYTF
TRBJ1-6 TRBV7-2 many CASSLERTGGSSPLHF
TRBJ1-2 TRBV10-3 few CASHDPGSWFYGYTF
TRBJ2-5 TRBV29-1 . CSVTTGGETQYF
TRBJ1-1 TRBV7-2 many CASSLTGGRNTEAFF
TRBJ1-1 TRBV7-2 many CASSLGVNPEAFF
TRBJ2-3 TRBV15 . CATSLPDWDDTQYF
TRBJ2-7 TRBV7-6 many CASSLAAGQVAYEQYF
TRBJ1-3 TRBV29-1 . CSVSKEVGNTIYF
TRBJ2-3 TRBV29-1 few CSVGTGPDTQYF
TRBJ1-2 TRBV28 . CASSPGRMTYGYTF
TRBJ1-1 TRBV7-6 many CASSLETGWQGEKAFF
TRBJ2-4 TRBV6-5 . CASRGRAGWAKNIQYF
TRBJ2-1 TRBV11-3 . CASSPRSLAGYNEQFF
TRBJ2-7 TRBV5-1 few CASSLDGDFTYEQYF
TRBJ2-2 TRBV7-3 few CASSLIGWTQNTGELFF
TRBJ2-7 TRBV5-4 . CASSSPGTGPYEQYF
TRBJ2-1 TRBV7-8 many CAVRTSTNEQFF
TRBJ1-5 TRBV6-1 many CASSEGWGMGNQPQHF
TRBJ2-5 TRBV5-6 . CASSLVGATETQYF
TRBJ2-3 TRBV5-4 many CASRSPGASGASTDTQYF
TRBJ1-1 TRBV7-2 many CASSPRQRKGTEAFF
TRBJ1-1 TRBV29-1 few CSVDIPGDTEAFF
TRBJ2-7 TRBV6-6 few CASSYFTGLDDEQYF
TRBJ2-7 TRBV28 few CASRTGNSYEQYF
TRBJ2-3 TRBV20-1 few CSARDRQRGGTDTQYF
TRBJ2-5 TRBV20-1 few CSAANDREETQYF
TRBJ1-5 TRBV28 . CASSPIRQDQPQHF
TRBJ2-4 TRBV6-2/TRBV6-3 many CASRTPGTPSKNIQYF
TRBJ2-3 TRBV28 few CASSSILQTSGMWDTQYF
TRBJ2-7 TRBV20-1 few CSARDETGLGEQYF
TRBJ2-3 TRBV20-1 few CSATRTGGSTDTQYF
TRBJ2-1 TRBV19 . CASSTGGGWVDEQFF
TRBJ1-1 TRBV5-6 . CASSNNARLNTEAFF
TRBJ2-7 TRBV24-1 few CATSDLQASTYEQYF
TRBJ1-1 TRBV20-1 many CSARGQGKDTEAFF
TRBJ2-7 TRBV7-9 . CTSSLVGPSYF
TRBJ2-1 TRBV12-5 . CASGFAGGNEQFF